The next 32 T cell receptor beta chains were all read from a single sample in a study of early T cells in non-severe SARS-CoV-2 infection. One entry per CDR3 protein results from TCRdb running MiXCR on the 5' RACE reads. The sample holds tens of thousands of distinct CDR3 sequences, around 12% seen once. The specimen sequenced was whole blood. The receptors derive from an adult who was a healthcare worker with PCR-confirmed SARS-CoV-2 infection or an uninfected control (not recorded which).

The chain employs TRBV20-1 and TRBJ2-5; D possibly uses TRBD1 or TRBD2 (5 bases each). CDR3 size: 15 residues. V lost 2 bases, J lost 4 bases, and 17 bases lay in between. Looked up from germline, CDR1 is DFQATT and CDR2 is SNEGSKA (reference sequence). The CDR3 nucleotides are TGCAGTGCTAGACCGGGGCAGGGTGGCTTAGAGACCCAGTACTTC. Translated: CSARPGQGGLETQYF.

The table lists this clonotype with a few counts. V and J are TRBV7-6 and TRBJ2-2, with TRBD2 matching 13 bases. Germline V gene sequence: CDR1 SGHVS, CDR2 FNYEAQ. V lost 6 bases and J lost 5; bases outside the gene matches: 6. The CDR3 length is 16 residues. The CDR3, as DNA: TGTGCCAGCAGGAAGCCGGGACTAGCGGGGACCGGGGAGCTGTTTTTT. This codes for CASRKPGLAGTGELFF.

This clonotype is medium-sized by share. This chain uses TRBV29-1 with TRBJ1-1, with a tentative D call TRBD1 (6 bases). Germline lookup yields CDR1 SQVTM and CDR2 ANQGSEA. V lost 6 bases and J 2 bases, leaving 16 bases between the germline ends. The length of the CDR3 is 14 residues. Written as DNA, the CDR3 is TGCAGCGTCGCAACAGGGAGAGGTAACACTGAAGCTTTCTTT. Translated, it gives CSVATGRGNTEAFF. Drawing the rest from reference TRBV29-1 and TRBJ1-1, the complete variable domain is SAVISQKPSRDICQRGTSLTIQCQVDSQVTMMFWYRQQPGQSLTLIATANQGSEATYESGFVIDKFPISRPNLTFSTLTVSNMSPEDSSIYLCSVATGRGNTEAFFGQGTRLTVV.

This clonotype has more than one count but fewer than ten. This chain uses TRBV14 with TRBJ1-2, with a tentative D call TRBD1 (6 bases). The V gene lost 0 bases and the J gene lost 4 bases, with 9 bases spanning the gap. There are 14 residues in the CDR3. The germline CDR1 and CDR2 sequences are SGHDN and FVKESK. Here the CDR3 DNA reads TGTGCCAGCAGCCAAGACGTCAGGGGCTATGGCTACACCTTC. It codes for CASSQDVRGYGYTF.

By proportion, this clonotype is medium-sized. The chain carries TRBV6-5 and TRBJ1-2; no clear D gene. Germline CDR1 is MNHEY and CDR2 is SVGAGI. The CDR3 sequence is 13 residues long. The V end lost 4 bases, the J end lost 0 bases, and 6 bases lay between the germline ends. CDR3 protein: CASSSGSNYGYTF. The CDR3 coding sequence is TGTGCCAGCAGTTCTGGGTCTAACTATGGCTACACCTTC.

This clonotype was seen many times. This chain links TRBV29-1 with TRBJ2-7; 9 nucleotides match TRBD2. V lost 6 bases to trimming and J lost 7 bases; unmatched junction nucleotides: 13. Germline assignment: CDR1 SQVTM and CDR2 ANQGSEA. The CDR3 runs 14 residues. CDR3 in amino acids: CSVKTSGGRGEQYF. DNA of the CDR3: TGCAGCGTCAAGACTAGCGGAGGAAGGGGGGAGCAGTACTTC.

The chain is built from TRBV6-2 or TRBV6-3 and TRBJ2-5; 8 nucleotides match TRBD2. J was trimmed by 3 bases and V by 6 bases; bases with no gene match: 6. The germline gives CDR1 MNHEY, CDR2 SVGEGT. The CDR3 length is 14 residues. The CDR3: CASRQPGGEETQYF. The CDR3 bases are TGTGCCAGCAGACAACCCGGGGGGGAAGAGACCCAGTACTTC.

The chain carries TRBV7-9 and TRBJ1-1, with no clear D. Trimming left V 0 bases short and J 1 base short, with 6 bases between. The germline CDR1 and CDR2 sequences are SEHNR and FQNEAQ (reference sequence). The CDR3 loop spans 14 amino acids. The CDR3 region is CASSLAWANTEAFF. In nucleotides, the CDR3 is TGTGCCAGCAGCTTAGCGTGGGCGAACACTGAAGCTTTCTTT. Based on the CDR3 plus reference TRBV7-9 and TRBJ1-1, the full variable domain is DTGVSQNPRHKITKRGQNVTFRCDPISEHNRLYWYRQTLGQGPEFLTYFQNEAQLEKSRLLSDRFSAERPKGSFSTLEIQRTEQGDSAMYLCASSLAWANTEAFFGQGTRLTVV.

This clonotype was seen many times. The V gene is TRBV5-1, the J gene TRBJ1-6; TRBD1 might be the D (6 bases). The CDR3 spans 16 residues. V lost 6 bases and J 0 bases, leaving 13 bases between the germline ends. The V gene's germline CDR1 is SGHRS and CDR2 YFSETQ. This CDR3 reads CASKKADSSYNSPLHF. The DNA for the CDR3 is TGCGCCAGCAAAAAAGCGGACAGCTCCTATAATTCACCCCTCCACTTT. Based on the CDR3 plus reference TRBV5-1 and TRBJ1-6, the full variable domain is KAGVTQTPRYLIKTRGQQVTLSCSPISGHRSVSWYQQTPGQGLQFLFEYFSETQRNKGNFPGRFSGRQFSNSRSEMNVSTLELGDSALYLCASKKADSSYNSPLHFGNGTRLTVT.

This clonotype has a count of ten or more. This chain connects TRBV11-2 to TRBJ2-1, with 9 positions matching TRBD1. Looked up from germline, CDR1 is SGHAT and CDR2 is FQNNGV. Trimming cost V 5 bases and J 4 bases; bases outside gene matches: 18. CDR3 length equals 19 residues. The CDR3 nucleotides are TGTGCCAGCAGCCATCGATGGGTCTACCGGACAGGGGATTACAATGAGCAGTTCTTC. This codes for CASSHRWVYRTGDYNEQFF.

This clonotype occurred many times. In nucleotides, the CDR3 is TGTGCCAGCAGCTTAGTACGATTGCCTGGAAACACCATATATTTT. This sequence encodes CASSLVRLPGNTIYF. This chain joins TRBV7-8 and TRBJ1-3; the D is unclear. The germline gives CDR1 SGHVS, CDR2 FQNEAQ. V was cut by 1 base and J by 2 bases, with 9 bases left in between. CDR3 length equals 15 residues.

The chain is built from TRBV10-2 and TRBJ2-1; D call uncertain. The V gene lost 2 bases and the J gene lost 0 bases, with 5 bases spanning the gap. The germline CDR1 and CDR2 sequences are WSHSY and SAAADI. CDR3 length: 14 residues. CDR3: CASSEQRSYNEQFF. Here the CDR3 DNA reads TGCGCCAGCAGTGAGCAGCGCTCCTACAATGAGCAGTTCTTC.

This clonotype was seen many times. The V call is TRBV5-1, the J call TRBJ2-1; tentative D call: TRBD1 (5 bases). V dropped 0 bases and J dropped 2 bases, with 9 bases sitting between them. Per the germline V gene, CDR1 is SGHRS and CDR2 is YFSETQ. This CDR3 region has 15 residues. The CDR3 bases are TGCGCCAGCAGCTTGGGTGGGGCAACCTACAATGAGCAGTTCTTC. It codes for CASSLGGATYNEQFF.

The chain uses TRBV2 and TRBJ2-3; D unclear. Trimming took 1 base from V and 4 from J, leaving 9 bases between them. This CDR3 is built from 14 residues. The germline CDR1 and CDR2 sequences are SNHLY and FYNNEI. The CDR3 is CASSEDALPDTQYF. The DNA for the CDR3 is TGTGCCAGCAGTGAAGATGCTCTACCAGATACGCAGTATTTT.

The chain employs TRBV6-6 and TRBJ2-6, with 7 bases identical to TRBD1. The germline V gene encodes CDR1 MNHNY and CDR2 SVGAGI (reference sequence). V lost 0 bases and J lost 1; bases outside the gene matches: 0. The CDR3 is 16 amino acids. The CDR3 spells CASSYSTGSGANVLTF. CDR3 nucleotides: TGTGCCAGCAGTTACTCGACAGGGTCTGGGGCCAACGTCCTGACTTTC.

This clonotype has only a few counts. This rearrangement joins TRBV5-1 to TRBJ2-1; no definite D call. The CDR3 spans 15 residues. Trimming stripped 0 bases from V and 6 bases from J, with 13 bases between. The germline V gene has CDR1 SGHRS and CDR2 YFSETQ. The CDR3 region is CASSLDGDPTNEQFF. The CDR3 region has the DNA TGCGCCAGCAGCTTGGACGGAGATCCTACCAATGAGCAGTTCTTC.

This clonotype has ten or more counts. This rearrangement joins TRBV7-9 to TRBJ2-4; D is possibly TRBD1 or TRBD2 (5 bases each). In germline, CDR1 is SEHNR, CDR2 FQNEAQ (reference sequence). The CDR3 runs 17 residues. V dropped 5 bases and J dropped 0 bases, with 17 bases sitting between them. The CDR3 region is CASSPGPRTLAKNIQYF. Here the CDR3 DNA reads TGTGCCAGCAGCCCGGGGCCCAGGACACTAGCCAAAAACATTCAGTACTTC.

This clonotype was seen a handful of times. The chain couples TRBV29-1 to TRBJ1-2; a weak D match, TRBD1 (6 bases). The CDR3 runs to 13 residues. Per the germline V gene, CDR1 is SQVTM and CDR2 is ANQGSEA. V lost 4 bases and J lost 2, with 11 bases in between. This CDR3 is CSVGDGQNYGYTF. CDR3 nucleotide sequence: TGCAGCGTTGGAGACGGACAGAACTATGGCTACACCTTC.

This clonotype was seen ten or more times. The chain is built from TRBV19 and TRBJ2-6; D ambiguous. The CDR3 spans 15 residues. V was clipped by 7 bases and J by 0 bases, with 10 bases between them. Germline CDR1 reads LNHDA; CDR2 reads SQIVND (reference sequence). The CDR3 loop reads CASTVESSGANVLTF. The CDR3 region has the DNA TGTGCCAGTACGGTTGAAAGCTCTGGGGCCAACGTCCTGACTTTC.

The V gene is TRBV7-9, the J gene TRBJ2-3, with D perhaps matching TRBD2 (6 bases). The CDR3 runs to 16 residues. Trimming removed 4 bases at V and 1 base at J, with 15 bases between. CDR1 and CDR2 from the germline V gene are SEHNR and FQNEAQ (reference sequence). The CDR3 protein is CASSSTGTSGTDTQYF. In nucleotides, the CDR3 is TGTGCCAGCAGCTCGACCGGGACTTCGGGCACAGATACGCAGTATTTT.

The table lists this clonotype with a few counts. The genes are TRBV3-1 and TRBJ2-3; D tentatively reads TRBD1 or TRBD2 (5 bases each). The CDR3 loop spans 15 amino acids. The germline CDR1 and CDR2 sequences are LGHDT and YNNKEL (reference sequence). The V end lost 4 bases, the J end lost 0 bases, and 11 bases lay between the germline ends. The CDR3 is CASSPTGASTDTQYF. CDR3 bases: TGTGCCAGCAGCCCCACCGGGGCTAGCACAGATACGCAGTATTTT.

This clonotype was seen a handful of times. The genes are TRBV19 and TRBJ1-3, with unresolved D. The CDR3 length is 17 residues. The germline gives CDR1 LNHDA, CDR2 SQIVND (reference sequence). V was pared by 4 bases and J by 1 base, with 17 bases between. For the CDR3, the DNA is TGTGCCAGTAGTAGAGGACGGCCATCTGGATCTGGAAACACCATATATTTT. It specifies CASSRGRPSGSGNTIYF.

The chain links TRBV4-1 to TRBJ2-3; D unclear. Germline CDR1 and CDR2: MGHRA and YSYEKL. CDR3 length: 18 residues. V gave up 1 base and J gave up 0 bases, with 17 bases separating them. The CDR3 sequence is CASSQVSLPDYSTDTQYF. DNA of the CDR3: TGCGCCAGCAGCCAAGTTAGTCTCCCTGATTATAGCACAGATACGCAGTATTTT.

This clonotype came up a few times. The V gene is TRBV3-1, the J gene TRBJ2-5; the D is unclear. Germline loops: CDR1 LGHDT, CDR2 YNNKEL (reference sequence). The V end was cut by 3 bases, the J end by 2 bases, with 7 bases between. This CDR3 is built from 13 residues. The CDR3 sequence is CASSQTLQETQYF. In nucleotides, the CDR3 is TGTGCCAGCAGCCAGACCCTACAAGAGACCCAGTACTTC.

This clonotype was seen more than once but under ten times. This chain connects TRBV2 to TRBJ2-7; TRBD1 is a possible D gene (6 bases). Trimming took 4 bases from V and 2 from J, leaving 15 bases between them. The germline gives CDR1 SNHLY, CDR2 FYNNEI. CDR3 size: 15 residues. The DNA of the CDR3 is TGTGCCAGCAGTGCCTCAGGGGCTTACGCCTACGAGCAGTACTTC. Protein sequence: CASSASGAYAYEQYF.

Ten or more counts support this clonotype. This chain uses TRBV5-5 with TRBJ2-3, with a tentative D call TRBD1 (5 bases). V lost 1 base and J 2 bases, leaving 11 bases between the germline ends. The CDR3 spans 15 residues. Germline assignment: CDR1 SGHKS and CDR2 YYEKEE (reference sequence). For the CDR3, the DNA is TGTGCCAGCAGCTTGTACTCCAGGGACACAGATACGCAGTATTTT. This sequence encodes CASSLYSRDTDTQYF.

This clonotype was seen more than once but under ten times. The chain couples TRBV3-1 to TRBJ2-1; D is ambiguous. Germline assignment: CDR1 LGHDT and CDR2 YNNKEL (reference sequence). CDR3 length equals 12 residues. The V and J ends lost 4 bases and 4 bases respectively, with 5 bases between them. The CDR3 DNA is TGTGCCAGCAGCCCCGAATACAATGAGCAGTTCTTC. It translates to CASSPEYNEQFF.

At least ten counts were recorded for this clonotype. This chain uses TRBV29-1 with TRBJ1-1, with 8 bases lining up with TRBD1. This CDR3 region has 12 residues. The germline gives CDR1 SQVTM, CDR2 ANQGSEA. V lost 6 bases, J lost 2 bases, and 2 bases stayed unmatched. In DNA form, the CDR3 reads TGCAGCGTCTCAGGGGGCAACACTGAAGCTTTCTTT. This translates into CSVSGGNTEAFF. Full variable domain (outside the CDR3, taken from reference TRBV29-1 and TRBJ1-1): SAVISQKPSRDICQRGTSLTIQCQVDSQVTMMFWYRQQPGQSLTLIATANQGSEATYESGFVIDKFPISRPNLTFSTLTVSNMSPEDSSIYLCSVSGGNTEAFFGQGTRLTVV.

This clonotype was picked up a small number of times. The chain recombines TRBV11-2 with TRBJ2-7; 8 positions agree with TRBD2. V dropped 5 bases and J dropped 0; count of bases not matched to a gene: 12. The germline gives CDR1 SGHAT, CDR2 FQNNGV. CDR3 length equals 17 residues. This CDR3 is CASSPLAGTTLSYEQYF. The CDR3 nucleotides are TGTGCCAGCAGCCCATTAGCGGGAACCACTCTCTCCTACGAGCAGTACTTC.

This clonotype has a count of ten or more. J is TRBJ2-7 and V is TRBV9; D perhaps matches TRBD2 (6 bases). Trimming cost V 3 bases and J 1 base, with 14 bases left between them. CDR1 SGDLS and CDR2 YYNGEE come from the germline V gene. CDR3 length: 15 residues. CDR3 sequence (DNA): TGTGCCAGCAGCGGGGGACTGGGGGTTTCCTACGAGCAGTACTTC. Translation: CASSGGLGVSYEQYF. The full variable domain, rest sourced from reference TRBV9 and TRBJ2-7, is DSGVTQTPKHLITATGQRVTLRCSPRSGDLSVYWYQQSLDQGLQFLIQYYNGEERAKGNILERFSAQQFPDLHSELNLSSLELGDSALYFCASSGGLGVSYEQYFGPGTRLTVT.

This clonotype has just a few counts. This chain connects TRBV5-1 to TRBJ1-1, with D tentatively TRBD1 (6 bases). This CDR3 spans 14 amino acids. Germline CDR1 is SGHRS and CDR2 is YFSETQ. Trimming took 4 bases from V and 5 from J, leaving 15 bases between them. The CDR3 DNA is TGCGCCAGCAGCGAGTCAGGGGAAGGGACTGAAGCTTTCTTT. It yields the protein CASSESGEGTEAFF.

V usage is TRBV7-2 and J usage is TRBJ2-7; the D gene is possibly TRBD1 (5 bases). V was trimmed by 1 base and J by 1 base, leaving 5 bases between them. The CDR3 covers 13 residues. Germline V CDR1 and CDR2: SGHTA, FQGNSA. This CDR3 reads CASSLDRSYEQYF. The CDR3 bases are TGTGCCAGCAGCTTAGACAGGTCCTACGAGCAGTACTTC.